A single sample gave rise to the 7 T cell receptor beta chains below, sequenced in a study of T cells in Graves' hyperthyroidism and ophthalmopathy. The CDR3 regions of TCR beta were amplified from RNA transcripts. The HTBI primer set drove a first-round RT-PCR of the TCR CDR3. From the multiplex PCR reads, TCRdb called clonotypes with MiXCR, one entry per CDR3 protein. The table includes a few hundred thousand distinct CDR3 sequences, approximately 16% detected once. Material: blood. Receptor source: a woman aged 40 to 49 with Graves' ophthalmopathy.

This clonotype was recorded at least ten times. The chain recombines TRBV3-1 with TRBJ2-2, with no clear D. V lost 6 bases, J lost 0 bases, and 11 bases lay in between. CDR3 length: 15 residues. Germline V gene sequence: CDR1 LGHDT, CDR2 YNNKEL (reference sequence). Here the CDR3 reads CASRATHTNTGELFF. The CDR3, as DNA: TGTGCCAGCAGGGCGACACATACGAACACCGGGGAGCTGTTTTTT.

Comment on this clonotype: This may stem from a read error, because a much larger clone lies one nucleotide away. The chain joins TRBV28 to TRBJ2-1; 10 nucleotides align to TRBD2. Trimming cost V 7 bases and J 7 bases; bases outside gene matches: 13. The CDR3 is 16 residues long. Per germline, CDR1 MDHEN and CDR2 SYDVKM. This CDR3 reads CASTAPAGGPYNEQFF. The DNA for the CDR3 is TGTGCCAGCACCGCCCCAGCGGGAGGGCCTTATAATGAGCAGTTCTTC.

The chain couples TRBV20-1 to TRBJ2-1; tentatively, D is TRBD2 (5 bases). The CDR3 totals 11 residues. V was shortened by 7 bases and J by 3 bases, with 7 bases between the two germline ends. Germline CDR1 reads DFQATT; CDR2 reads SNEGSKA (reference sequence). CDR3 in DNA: TGCAGTGTCGCGGGCTACAATGAGCAGTTCTTC. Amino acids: CSVAGYNEQFF.

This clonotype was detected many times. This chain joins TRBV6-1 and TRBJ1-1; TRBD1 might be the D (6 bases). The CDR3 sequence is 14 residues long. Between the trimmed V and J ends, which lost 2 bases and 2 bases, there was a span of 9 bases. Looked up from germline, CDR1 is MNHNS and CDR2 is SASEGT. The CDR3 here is CASSEWGRNTEAFF. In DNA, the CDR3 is TGTGCCAGCAGTGAATGGGGGCGTAACACTGAAGCTTTCTTT.

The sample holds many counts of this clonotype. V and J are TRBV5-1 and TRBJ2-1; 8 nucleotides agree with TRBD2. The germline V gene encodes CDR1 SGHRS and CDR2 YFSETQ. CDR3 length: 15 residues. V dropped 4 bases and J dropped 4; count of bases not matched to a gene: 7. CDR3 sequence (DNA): TGCGCCAGCAGCCGTCCAGCGGGGGAATACAATGAGCAGTTCTTC. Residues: CASSRPAGEYNEQFF.

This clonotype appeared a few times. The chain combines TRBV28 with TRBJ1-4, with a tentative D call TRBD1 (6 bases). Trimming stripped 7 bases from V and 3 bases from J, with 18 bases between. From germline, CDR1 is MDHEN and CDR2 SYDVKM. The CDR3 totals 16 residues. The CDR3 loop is CASIPGGAGANEKLFF. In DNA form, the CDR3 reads TGTGCCAGCATACCCGGGGGGGCCGGGGCTAATGAAAAACTGTTTTTT.

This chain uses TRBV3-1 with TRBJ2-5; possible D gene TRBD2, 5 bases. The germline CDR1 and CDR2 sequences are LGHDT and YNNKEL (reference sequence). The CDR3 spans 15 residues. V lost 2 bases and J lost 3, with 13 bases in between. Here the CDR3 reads CASSQRAAVEETQYF. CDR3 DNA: TGTGCCAGCAGCCAAAGGGCAGCGGTTGAAGAGACCCAGTACTTC.